This TCR beta chain was recorded in a study of Graves' ophthalmopathy and Graves' hyperthyroidism. The sequenced template was RNA, covering the TCR beta CDR3 region. A first-round RT-PCR used HTBI primers, followed by a second-round multiplex PCR. TCRdb ran MiXCR on the multiplex PCR reads and lists one entry per CDR3 protein. The data show about 1.2 million distinct CDR3 sequences, with about two fifths seen just once and roughly 10% held by the top ten. Uncontrolled infections, other autoimmune diseases, pregnancy or lactation barred patients from enrollment. The source is an adult man with Graves' hyperthyroidism. The sample comprised peripheral blood or thyroid tissue (not recorded which).

CDR3 loop: CASSQDSRAGAYEQYF. The CDR3 DNA is TGCGCCAGCAGCCAAGATTCCCGGGCTGGGGCCTACGAGCAGTACTTC. The chain couples TRBV4-3 to TRBJ2-7, with D unclear. The ends were cut back, 0 bases at V and 2 bases at J, with 14 bases in the middle. CDR3 length: 16 amino acids. Per germline, CDR1 LGHNA and CDR2 YSLEER.